This T cell receptor beta chain was retrieved from a study of blood T cell repertoires in COVID-19. This clone was seen more than once but under ten times. This CDR3 region has 15 residues. Trimming cost V 3 bases and J 4 bases; bases outside gene matches: 8. The germline V gene encodes CDR1 DFQATT and CDR2 SNEGSKA (reference sequence). The method was immunoSEQ multiplex PCR; TCRdb's version includes in-frame clones alone and lacks a portion of them. This sample has some 250,000 clones, with roughly nine tenths found just once. Sequences were obtained from peripheral blood. V gene TRBV20-1 combines with J gene TRBJ2-3; 9 bases map to TRBD1. The clonotype originates from a man aged 55-75 years who had recovered from COVID-19. The DNA of the CDR3 is TGCAGTGCTAGTAGATGGGACAGGGAATCAGATACGCAGTATTTT. Its translation is CSASRWDRESDTQYF.